This entry lists 30 T cell receptor beta chains sequenced from one sample in a study of response to subunit inactivated influenza vaccine. TCRdb ran MiXCR on the RT-PCR reads and lists one entry per CDR3 protein. This sample has 450,000 to 700,000 distinct CDR3 sequences, with approximately 14% found just once. Material: PBMCs from blood, obtained about 12 days after vaccination. All receptors come from a man aged 45-65 years who received an inactivated influenza vaccine.

The chain recombines TRBV29-1 with TRBJ1-2; D gene ambiguous. This CDR3 spans 14 amino acids. Germline CDR1 and CDR2: SQVTM and ANQGSEA. V was shortened by 0 bases and J by 4 bases, with 12 bases between the two germline ends. CDR3 residues: CSVEDRGVFYGYTF. DNA for the CDR3: TGCAGCGTTGAAGATCGGGGAGTATTCTATGGCTACACCTTC.

The chain carries TRBV20-1 and TRBJ2-7; D is unresolved. The germline V gene has CDR1 DFQATT and CDR2 SNEGSKA (reference sequence). The CDR3 loop spans 12 amino acids. Deletions cut 1 base from V and 7 bases from J, with 11 bases between. As DNA, the CDR3 is TGCAGTGCTAGAGCAAGGTTTGGGGAGCAGTACTTC. Protein: CSARARFGEQYF.

This clonotype was counted many times. The DNA of the CDR3 is TGTGCCAGCAGACGTGACAGAGATCAGCCCCAGCATTTT. It specifies CASRRDRDQPQHF. The rearrangement links TRBV12-3 or TRBV12-4 to TRBJ1-5, with a tentative D call TRBD1 (5 bases). The V end was cut by 6 bases, the J end by 5 bases, with 11 bases between. The CDR3 is 13 residues long.

CDR3 residues: CASSFFGTLHETQYF. CDR3 nucleotide sequence: TGTGCCAGCAGTTTTTTCGGGACCCTTCATGAGACCCAGTACTTC. This chain uses TRBV28 with TRBJ2-5; possibly TRBD1 or TRBD2 for D (5 bases each). This CDR3 spans 15 amino acids. Looked up from germline, CDR1 is MDHEN and CDR2 is SYDVKM. V was cut by 3 bases and J by 5 bases, with 16 bases left in between.

This clonotype occurred a few times. This chain joins TRBV29-1 and TRBJ2-5, with TRBD2 as a possible D gene (7 bases). CDR1 is SQVTM and CDR2 is ANQGSEA in the germline V gene. The CDR3 is 11 residues long. V was clipped by 1 base and J by 9 bases, with 9 bases between them. The chain's CDR3 is CSVEGGGAQYF. For the CDR3, the DNA is TGCAGCGTTGAAGGAGGGGGGGCCCAGTACTTC.

This clonotype was detected ten times or more. The chain uses TRBV29-1 and TRBJ2-7; the D call may be TRBD1 or TRBD2 (5 bases each). The CDR3 totals 12 residues. V lost 5 bases and J lost 6, with 14 bases in between. Germline CDR1 SQVTM, CDR2 ANQGSEA. CDR3: CSVRGRFAEQYF. CDR3 DNA sequence: TGCAGCGTTAGGGGACGGTTCGCCGAGCAGTACTTC.

The V gene is TRBV4-1, the J gene TRBJ1-5; tentative D call: TRBD1 (5 bases). CDR3 length: 16 amino acids. V was clipped by 0 bases and J by 2 bases, with 11 bases between them. Germline lookup yields CDR1 MGHRA and CDR2 YSYEKL. The CDR3 loop is CASSQELRGGNQPQHF. The CDR3 nucleotides read TGCGCCAGCAGCCAAGAACTCCGGGGCGGCAATCAGCCCCAGCATTTT.

This clonotype has a handful of counts. The chain links TRBV5-1 to TRBJ2-3, with D perhaps given as TRBD1 or TRBD2 (5 bases each). Per germline, CDR1 SGHRS and CDR2 YFSETQ. V lost 2 bases, J lost 0 bases, and 10 bases lay in between. The CDR3 is 15 amino acids. The CDR3 is CASSFGAGSTDTQYF. The CDR3 DNA follows: TGCGCCAGCAGCTTCGGGGCGGGCAGCACAGATACGCAGTATTTT.

This clonotype turned up a few times. The chain links TRBV12-3 or TRBV12-4 to TRBJ2-7; 7 bases agree with TRBD1. V lost 3 bases to trimming and J lost 0 bases; unmatched junction nucleotides: 2. This CDR3 has 14 residues. The CDR3 coding sequence is TGTGCCAGCAGTTTCCGGGACAGCTCCTACGAGCAGTACTTC. Amino acid sequence: CASSFRDSSYEQYF.

This rearrangement joins TRBV5-6 to TRBJ1-5; TRBD1 aligns across 9 bases. The J segment lost 1 base and the V segment lost 4 bases, leaving 6 bases of the junction unmatched. The CDR3 has 16 residues. Germline V gives CDR1 SGHDT, CDR2 YYEEEE. CDR3 DNA sequence: TGTGCCAGCAGCGCGGACAGGGGATTGAGCAATCAGCCCCAGCATTTT. It encodes CASSADRGLSNQPQHF.

The chain is built from TRBV28 and TRBJ2-7; maybe TRBD1 (6 bases). This CDR3 has 16 amino acids. Deletions cut 3 bases from V and 3 bases from J, with 18 bases between. CDR1 is MDHEN, CDR2 SYDVKM, per germline. The chain's CDR3 is CASSFSGVISGYEQYF. CDR3 sequence (DNA): TGTGCCAGCAGTTTTTCAGGGGTTATTAGTGGCTACGAGCAGTACTTC.

The chain links TRBV6-5 to TRBJ2-3, with a weak D call TRBD2 (5 bases). V shed 8 bases and J shed 6 bases, with 12 bases lying between them. The CDR3 length is 12 residues. The germline V gene encodes CDR1 MNHEY and CDR2 SVGAGI. CDR3 region: CASGGPRDTQYF. The CDR3 region has the DNA TGTGCCAGCGGCGGGCCCCGTGATACGCAGTATTTT.

This clonotype was recorded at least ten times. The chain couples TRBV12-3 or TRBV12-4 to TRBJ2-1; 10 nucleotides line up with TRBD2. The CDR3 length is 13 residues. Trimming at V came to 10 bases and at J to 8 bases, leaving 8 bases not matched to a gene. CDR3 in DNA: TGTGCCAACCGGGCTAGCGGGGGCTATGAGCAGTTCTTC. Its protein product is CANRASGGYEQFF.

The J gene is TRBJ2-7, the V gene TRBV9; 7 bases align to TRBD1. V lost 4 bases and J lost 7; bases outside the gene matches: 11. Germline lookup yields CDR1 SGDLS and CDR2 YYNGEE. CDR3 length: 14 amino acids. This CDR3 is CASSPRDRLWEQYF. CDR3 DNA: TGTGCCAGCAGCCCTCGGGACAGACTGTGGGAGCAGTACTTC.

The chain is built from TRBV12-3 or TRBV12-4 and TRBJ2-2; D uncertain. V was trimmed by 8 bases and J by 1 base, leaving 8 bases between them. The CDR3 runs 13 residues. The CDR3 DNA follows: TGTGCCAGCCATGAAGAGAACACCGGGGAGCTGTTTTTT. Protein sequence: CASHEENTGELFF.

The rearrangement uses TRBV24-1 and TRBJ2-3, with TRBD2 matching 9 bases. V was clipped by 6 bases and J by 2 bases; unmatched bases: 8. The CDR3 has 16 amino acids. Germline CDR1 is KGHDR and CDR2 is SFDVKD. In DNA form, the CDR3 reads TGTGCCACCAGTACACCACTAGCGGGTACCACAGATACGCAGTATTTT. It translates to CATSTPLAGTTDTQYF.

This clonotype was seen a few times. The gene calls are TRBV20-1 and TRBJ2-1; TRBD2 agrees at 12 bases. CDR1 DFQATT and CDR2 SNEGSKA come from the germline V gene (reference sequence). The junction had 6 bases not matched to a gene; V was cut back by 3 bases and J by 6 bases. CDR3 length equals 15 residues. The CDR3 nucleotides read TGCAGTGCTAGGGCCCCTAGCGGGAGGGCCAATGAGCAGTTCTTC. It encodes CSARAPSGRANEQFF.

This clonotype came up a few times. The J gene is TRBJ2-1, the V gene TRBV20-1; D gene uncertain. The CDR3 has 17 residues. Looked up from germline, CDR1 is DFQATT and CDR2 is SNEGSKA (reference sequence). Trimming cost V 0 bases and J 2 bases, with 17 bases left between them. CDR3 sequence (DNA): TGCAGTGCTAGAGATCTTGCTGCTGCGGCTACCTACAATGAGCAGTTCTTC. It codes for CSARDLAAAATYNEQFF.

V gene TRBV9 combines with J gene TRBJ2-3; TRBD1 aligns across 10 bases. CDR1 and CDR2 (germline): SGDLS, YYNGEE. J lost 6 bases, V lost 3 bases, and 7 bases had no gene match. The CDR3 covers 15 residues. The CDR3 bases are TGTGCCAGCAGCGGCGGGACAGGGGTGGGCGATACGCAGTATTTT. It yields the protein CASSGGTGVGDTQYF.

This chain joins TRBV11-1 and TRBJ2-2, with D uncertain. This CDR3 has 14 residues. Trimming cost V 7 bases and J 0 bases, with 9 bases left between them. Looked up from germline, CDR1 is SGHAT and CDR2 is FQDESV (reference sequence). CDR3 coding DNA: TGTGCCAGCAATCAGGACGCGAACACCGGGGAGCTGTTTTTT. Protein sequence: CASNQDANTGELFF.

This clonotype was detected a few times. The chain links TRBV6-5 to TRBJ1-6; weak D call: TRBD1 (5 bases). This CDR3 spans 15 amino acids. The V and J ends lost 0 bases and 7 bases respectively, with 10 bases between them. Germline CDR1 reads MNHEY; CDR2 reads SVGAGI. The DNA for the CDR3 is TGTGCCAGCAGTTACTCGAGAGGGACGAATTCACCCCTCCACTTT. Translating gives CASSYSRGTNSPLHF.

The V gene is TRBV6-5, the J gene TRBJ2-1; the D gene could be TRBD1 or TRBD2 (5 bases each). Germline assignment: CDR1 MNHEY and CDR2 SVGAGI. Trimming left V 2 bases short and J 4 bases short, with 15 bases between. The CDR3 totals 16 residues. The CDR3 protein is CASSYRIRDAYNEQFF. The CDR3 nucleotides are TGTGCCAGCAGTTACCGGATACGGGACGCATACAATGAGCAGTTCTTC.

This clonotype was observed at least ten times. The rearrangement uses TRBV2 and TRBJ2-1; 8 bases are shared with TRBD2. After removal of 8 bases from V and 8 bases from J, the junction contained 14 bases not matched to a gene. The germline CDR1 and CDR2 sequences are SNHLY and FYNNEI. This CDR3 has 15 residues. CDR3 DNA sequence: TGTGCCAGCTCTCCTAGCGGGTTCGCTATCCATGAGCAGTTCTTC. It translates to CASSPSGFAIHEQFF.

There are a few counts of this clonotype. V and J are TRBV6-2 or TRBV6-3 and TRBJ2-5; D tentatively reads TRBD1 or TRBD2 (5 bases each). Germline CDR1 is MNHEY and CDR2 is SVGEGT. V dropped 5 bases and J dropped 5 bases, with 15 bases sitting between them. This CDR3 spans 14 amino acids. CDR3 sequence: CASSTGWGSETQYF. The CDR3 nucleotides are TGTGCCAGCAGTACCGGTTGGGGGAGTGAGACCCAGTACTTC.

The rearrangement uses TRBV6-1 and TRBJ2-7; no reliable D call. Trimming took off 0 bases at V and 2 bases at J, with 11 bases between the two ends. This CDR3 spans 15 amino acids. CDR1 and CDR2 from the germline V gene are MNHNS and SASEGT. CDR3 sequence (DNA): TGTGCCAGCAGTGAAGCGCGTGGCAGACCCTACGAGCAGTACTTC. Its protein product is CASSEARGRPYEQYF.

J is TRBJ2-7 and V is TRBV7-9; D may be TRBD1 or TRBD2 (5 bases each). This CDR3 contains 15 residues. Per germline, CDR1 SEHNR and CDR2 FQNEAQ (reference sequence). Deletions cut 5 bases from V and 2 bases from J, with 16 bases between. The CDR3 DNA follows: TGTGCCAGCAGCCCACCGGGACCGCGTGCCTACGAGCAGTACTTC. It encodes CASSPPGPRAYEQYF.

This chain connects TRBV6-2 or TRBV6-3 to TRBJ1-2; D unresolved. CDR1 and CDR2 (germline): MNHEY, SVGEGT. The CDR3 is made up of 14 amino acids. Trimming stripped 7 bases from V and 3 bases from J, with 15 bases between. CDR3 residues: CASTGPGPYYGYTF. The DNA of the CDR3 is TGTGCCAGCACCGGGCCAGGTCCATACTATGGCTACACCTTC.

This sequence joins TRBV3-1 and TRBJ2-7; 7 bases fit TRBD1. Germline V CDR1 and CDR2: LGHDT, YNNKEL (reference sequence). V shed 4 bases and J 1 base; nucleotides not matched to a gene: 10. The CDR3 loop spans 16 amino acids. CDR3 bases: TGTGCCAGCAGCCCCTCAAACAAGGACAGGTCCTACGAGCAGTACTTC. Translated: CASSPSNKDRSYEQYF.

The sample holds many counts of this clonotype. This chain uses TRBV5-1 with TRBJ2-7, with D perhaps TRBD1 (5 bases). The CDR3 contains 14 residues. With 0 bases removed from V and 1 base from J, the gap between germline ends came to 8 bases. Germline CDR1 SGHRS, CDR2 YFSETQ. CDR3 DNA: TGCGCCAGCAGCTTGGGGACATTGTCCTACGAGCAGTACTTC. Amino acid sequence: CASSLGTLSYEQYF. The variable domain in full, with the rest retrieved from reference TRBV5-1 and TRBJ2-7, is KAGVTQTPRYLIKTRGQQVTLSCSPISGHRSVSWYQQTPGQGLQFLFEYFSETQRNKGNFPGRFSGRQFSNSRSEMNVSTLELGDSALYLCASSLGTLSYEQYFGPGTRLTVT.

This clonotype was counted between two and nine times. The rearrangement joins TRBV7-8 to TRBJ2-5; D ambiguous. Germline loops: CDR1 SGHVS, CDR2 FQNEAQ. V lost 0 bases and J 1 base, leaving 9 bases between the germline ends. The CDR3 is 15 amino acids. The CDR3 nucleotides are TGTGCCAGCAGCTTAGCGTACGGATTCCAAGAGACCCAGTACTTC. Its translation: CASSLAYGFQETQYF. The whole variable domain, remainder taken from reference TRBV7-8 and TRBJ2-5, is GAGVSQSPRYKVAKRGQDVALRCDPISGHVSLFWYQQALGQGPEFLTYFQNEAQLDKSGLPSDRFFAERPEGSVSTLKIQRTQQEDSAVYLCASSLAYGFQETQYFGPGTRLLVL.